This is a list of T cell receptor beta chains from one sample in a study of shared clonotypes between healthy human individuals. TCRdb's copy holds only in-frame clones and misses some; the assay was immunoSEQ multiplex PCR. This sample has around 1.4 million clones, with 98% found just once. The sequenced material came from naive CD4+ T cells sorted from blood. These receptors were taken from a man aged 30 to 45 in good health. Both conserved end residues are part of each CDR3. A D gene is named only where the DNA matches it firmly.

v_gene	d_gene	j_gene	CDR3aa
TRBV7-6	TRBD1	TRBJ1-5	CASSLRDRGQPQHF
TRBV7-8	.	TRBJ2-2	CASSFLPRLGGSGELFF
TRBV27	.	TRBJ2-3	CASTPRGDYTDTQYF
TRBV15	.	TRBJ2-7	CATSRDRRIDEQYF
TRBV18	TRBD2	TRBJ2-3	CASSPISGSENTQYF
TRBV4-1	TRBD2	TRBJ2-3	CASSQVGTGLAGTTDTQYF
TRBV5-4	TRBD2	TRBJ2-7	CASSFSGRSAYEQYF
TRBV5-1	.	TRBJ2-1	CASSLTTDSYNEQFF
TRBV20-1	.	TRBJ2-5	CSALIQETQYF
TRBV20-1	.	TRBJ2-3	CSAKIADTQYF
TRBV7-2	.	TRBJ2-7	CASSLRVDYTYEQYF
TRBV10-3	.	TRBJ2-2	CAISESRNTGELFF
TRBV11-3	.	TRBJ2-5	CASSLVGGGTGETQYF
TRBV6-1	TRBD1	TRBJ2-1	CASSGDRRVYNEQFF
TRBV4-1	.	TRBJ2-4	CASSLRISKNIQYF
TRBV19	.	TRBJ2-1	CASSVGVHEQFF
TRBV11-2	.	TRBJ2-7	CASSSITQYRDSSYEQYF
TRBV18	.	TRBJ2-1	CASSLTTGAGNEQFF
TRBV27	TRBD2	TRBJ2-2	CASSLGTSGFYTGELFF
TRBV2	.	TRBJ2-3	CASRRGHADSTDTQYF
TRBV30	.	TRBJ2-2	CAWRAPSTGELFF
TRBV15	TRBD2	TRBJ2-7	CATSRLVAGMSYEQYF
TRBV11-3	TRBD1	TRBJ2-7	CASSVTGGSYEQYF
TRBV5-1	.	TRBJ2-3	CASSLDRLEDTQYF
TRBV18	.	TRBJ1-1	CASSLKTGSSHTEAFF
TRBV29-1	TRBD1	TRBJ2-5	CSVEAGQGTQETQYF
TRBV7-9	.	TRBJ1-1	CASSLEGEFTEAFF
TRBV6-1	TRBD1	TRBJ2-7	CASSIRDRGLEQYF
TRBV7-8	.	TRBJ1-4	CASAYGAELATNEKLFF
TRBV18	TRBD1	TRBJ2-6	CASSPTWGQGPSGANVLTF
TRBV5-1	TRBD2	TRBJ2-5	CASSLGRGLAGGGETQYF
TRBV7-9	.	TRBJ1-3	CASSLALGSSGNTIYF
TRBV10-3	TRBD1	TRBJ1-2	CAISDSDRGNYGYTF
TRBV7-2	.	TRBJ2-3	CASSLVPENTDTQYF
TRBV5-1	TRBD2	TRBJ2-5	CASSLAGGRIETQYF
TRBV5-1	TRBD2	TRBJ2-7	CASSLPSGYEQYF
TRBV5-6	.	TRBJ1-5	CASSLGTLVGQPQHF
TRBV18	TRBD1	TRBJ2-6	CASSQTGGVSGANVLTF
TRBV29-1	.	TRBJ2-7	CSVEVRDHNEQYF
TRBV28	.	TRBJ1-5	CASKQGRDQPQHF
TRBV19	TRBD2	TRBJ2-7	CASSPIAGVLVEQYF
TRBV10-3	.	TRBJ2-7	CAISDGESYEQYF
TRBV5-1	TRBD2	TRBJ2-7	CASSILTSGRRDEQYF
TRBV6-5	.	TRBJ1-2	CASSSSVAYGYTF
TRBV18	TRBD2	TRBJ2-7	CASSPLAGTSGTYEQYF
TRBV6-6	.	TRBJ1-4	CASSSAGRNEKLFF
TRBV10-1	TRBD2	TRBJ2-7	CASSDLAGVGEQYF
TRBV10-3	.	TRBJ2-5	CATRGRSNFQETQYF
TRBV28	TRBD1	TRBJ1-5	CASSTPGQGAQPQHF
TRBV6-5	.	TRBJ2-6	CASSYYHKGGANVLTF
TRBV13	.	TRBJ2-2	CASSATDPGELFF
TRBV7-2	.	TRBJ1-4	CASSLYREATNEKLFF
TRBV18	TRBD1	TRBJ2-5	CASSPTGSGETQYF
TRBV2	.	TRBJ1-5	CASRTDSTSNQPQHF
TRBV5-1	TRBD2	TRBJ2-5	CASSQSPGLAEETQYF
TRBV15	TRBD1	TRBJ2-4	CATILGQGNQYF
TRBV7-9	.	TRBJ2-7	CASSSLEDVYEQYF